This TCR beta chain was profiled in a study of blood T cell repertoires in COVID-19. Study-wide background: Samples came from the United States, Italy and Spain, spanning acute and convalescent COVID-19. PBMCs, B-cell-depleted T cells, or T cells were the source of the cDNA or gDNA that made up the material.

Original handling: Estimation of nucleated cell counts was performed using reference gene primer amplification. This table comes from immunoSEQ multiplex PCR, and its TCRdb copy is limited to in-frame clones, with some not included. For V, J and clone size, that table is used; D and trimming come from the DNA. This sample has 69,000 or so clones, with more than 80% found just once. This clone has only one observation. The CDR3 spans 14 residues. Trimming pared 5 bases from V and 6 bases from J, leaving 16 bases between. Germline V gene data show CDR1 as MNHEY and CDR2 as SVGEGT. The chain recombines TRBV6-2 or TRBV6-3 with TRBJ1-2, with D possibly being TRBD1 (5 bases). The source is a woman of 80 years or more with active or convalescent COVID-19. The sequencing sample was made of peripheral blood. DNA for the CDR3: TGTGCCAGCAGTCCCCTGGCCAGGGCGGATGGCTACACCTTC. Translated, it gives CASSPLARADGYTF.